This T cell receptor (beta chain) was retrieved from a study of human T cells and chemical hapten exposure. Whole-study results and caveats: The number of TCRs over 1 in 1000 frequency stayed unchanged after DPC. Donors, who had alopecia, may show an immune response that differs from healthy people's.

Time point given: pre-sensitization, week 0. Treatment here: therapeutic diphenylcyclopropenone sensitization with weekly scalp DPC. Every patch test was put on after a blood sample was taken. MiXCR, applied by TCRdb to the RACE reads, yields one record per CDR3 protein. The repertoire has 200,000 to 300,000 distinct CDR3 sequences, about 8.1% of them found once; the top ten carry 2% to 3%. There are many counts of this clonotype. Its antigen is not identified. Germline CDR1 reads MNHEY; CDR2 reads SMNVEV (reference sequence). The ends lost 4 bases at V and 5 bases at J; junction bases unmatched: 8. The CDR3 runs 15 residues.

The V gene is TRBV27, the J gene TRBJ1-1; 9 nucleotides align to TRBD1. The source is a woman aged 40 to 50 with alopecia areata. Some clones in this sample may be carry-over from other donors' samples. This material consisted of whole blood, taken in connection with sensitization to the hapten diphenylcyclopropenone (DPC). The CDR3 coding sequence is TGTGCCAGCAGTTCCCTGGACAGGGGATGGACTGAAGCTTTCTTT. It yields the protein CASSSLDRGWTEAFF.